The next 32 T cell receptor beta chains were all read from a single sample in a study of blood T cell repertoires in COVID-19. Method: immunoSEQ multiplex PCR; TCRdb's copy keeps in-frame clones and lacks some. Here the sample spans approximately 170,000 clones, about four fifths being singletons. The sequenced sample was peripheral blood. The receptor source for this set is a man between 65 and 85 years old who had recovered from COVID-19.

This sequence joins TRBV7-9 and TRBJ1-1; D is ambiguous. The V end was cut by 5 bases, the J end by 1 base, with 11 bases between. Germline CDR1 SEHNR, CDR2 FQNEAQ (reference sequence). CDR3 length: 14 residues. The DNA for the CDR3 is TGTGCCAGCAGCCGAGGGATGGAGAACACTGAAGCTTTCTTT. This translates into CASSRGMENTEAFF. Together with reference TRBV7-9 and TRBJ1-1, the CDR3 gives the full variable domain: DTGVSQNPRHKITKRGQNVTFRCDPISEHNRLYWYRQTLGQGPEFLTYFQNEAQLEKSRLLSDRFSAERPKGSFSTLEIQRTEQGDSAMYLCASSRGMENTEAFFGQGTRLTVV.

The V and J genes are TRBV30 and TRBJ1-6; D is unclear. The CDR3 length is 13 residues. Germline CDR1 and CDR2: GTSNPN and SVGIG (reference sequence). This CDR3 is CALRFSLNSPLHF. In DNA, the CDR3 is TGTGCACTGAGGTTCAGTCTAAATTCACCCCTCCACTTT.

For the CDR3, the DNA is TGTGCCAGCAGCGGGGGGACACTAAACGGGCAGTACTTC. Translating it yields CASSGGTLNGQYF. The genes are TRBV9 and TRBJ2-7; maybe TRBD1 (6 bases). V dropped 3 bases and J dropped 9 bases, with 16 bases sitting between them. Germline V CDR1 and CDR2: SGDLS, YYNGEE. The CDR3 consists of 13 residues.

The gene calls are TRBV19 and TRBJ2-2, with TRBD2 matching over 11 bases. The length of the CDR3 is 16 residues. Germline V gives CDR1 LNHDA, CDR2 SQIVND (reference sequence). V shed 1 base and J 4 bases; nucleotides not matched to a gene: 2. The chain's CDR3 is CASSIVSGRATGELFF. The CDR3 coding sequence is TGTGCCAGTAGTATAGTTAGCGGGAGGGCCACCGGGGAGCTGTTTTTT. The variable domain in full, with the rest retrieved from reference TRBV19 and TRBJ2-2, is DGGITQSPKYLFRKEGQNVTLSCEQNLNHDAMYWYRQDPGQGLRLIYYSQIVNDFQKGDIAEGYSVSREKKESFPLTVTSAQKNPTAFYLCASSIVSGRATGELFFGEGSRLTVL.

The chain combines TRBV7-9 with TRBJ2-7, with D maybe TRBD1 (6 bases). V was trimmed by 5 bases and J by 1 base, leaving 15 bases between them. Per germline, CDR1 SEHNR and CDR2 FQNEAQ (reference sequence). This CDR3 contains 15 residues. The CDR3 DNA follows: TGTGCCAGCAGCAGTATGGACAGTCCTTCCTACGAGCAGTACTTC. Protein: CASSSMDSPSYEQYF.

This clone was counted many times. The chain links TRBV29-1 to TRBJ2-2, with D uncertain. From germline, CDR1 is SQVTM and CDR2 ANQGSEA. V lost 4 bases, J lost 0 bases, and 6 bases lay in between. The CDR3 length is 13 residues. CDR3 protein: CSVVTTNTGELFF. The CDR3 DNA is TGCAGCGTTGTCACAACGAACACCGGGGAGCTGTTTTTT.

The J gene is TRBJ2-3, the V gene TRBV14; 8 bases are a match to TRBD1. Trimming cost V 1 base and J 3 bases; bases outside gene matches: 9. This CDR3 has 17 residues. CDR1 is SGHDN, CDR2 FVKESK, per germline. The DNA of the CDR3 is TGTGCCAGCAGCCAAGTTTTAGGACAGGGTGGAACAGATACGCAGTATTTT. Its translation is CASSQVLGQGGTDTQYF.

Here the CDR3 DNA reads TGTGCCAGCAGCTTGCGTCTGGCGGGAGAGCCGGGGGGTCCAGATACGCAGTATTTT. It specifies CASSLRLAGEPGGPDTQYF. The J gene is TRBJ2-3, the V gene TRBV7-8; 7 nucleotides line up with TRBD2. CDR3 length: 19 residues. The J segment lost 4 bases and the V segment lost 3 bases, leaving 19 bases of the junction unmatched. Germline V gene sequence: CDR1 SGHVS, CDR2 FQNEAQ.

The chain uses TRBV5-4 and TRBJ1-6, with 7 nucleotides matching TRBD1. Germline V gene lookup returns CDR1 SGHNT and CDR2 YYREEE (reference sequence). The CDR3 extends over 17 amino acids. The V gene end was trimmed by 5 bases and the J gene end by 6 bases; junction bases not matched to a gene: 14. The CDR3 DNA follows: TGTGCCAGCAGTTTTAAGACAGGGAAAATCACTAATTCACCCCTCCACTTT. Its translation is CASSFKTGKITNSPLHF.

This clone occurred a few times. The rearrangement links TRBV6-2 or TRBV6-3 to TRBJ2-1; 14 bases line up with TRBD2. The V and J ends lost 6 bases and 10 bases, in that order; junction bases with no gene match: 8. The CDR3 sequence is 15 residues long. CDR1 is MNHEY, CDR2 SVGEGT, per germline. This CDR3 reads CASSHGTSGRVEQFF. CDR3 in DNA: TGTGCCAGCAGCCATGGGACTAGCGGGAGAGTGGAGCAGTTCTTC.

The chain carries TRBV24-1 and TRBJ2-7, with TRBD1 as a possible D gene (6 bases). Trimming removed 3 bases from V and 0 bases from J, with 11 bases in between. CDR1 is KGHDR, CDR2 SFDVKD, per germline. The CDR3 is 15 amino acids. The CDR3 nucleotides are TGTGCCACCAGTGATCCCCGGGACAACTCCTACGAGCAGTACTTC. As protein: CATSDPRDNSYEQYF.

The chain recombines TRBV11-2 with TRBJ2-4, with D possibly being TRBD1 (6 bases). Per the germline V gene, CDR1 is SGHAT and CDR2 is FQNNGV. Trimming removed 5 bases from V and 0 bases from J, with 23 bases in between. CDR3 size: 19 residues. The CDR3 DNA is TGTGCCAGCAGCCTCCTACAGGGATCCACTCCTTTAGCCAAAAACATTCAGTACTTC. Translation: CASSLLQGSTPLAKNIQYF.

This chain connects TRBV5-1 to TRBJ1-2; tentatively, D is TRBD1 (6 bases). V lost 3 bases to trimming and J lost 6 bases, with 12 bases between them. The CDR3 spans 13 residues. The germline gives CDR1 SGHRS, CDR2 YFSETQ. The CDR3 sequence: CASSSGTSNGYTF. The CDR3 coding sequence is TGCGCCAGCAGCTCAGGGACAAGCAATGGCTACACCTTC.

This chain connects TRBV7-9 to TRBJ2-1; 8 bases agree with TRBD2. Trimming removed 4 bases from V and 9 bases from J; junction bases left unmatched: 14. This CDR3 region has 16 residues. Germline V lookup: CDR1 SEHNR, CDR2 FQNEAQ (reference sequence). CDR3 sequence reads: CASSSTTGTSRPEQFF. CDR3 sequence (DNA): TGTGCCAGCAGCTCTACTACCGGGACTAGTCGGCCTGAGCAGTTCTTC.

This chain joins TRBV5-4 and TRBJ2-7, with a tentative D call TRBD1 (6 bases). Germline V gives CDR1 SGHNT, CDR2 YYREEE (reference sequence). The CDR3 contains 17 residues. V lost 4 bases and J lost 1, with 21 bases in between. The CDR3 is CASSPRLQGGMSYEQYF. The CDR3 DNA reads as TGTGCCAGCAGCCCTCGGTTACAGGGTGGAATGTCCTACGAGCAGTACTTC.

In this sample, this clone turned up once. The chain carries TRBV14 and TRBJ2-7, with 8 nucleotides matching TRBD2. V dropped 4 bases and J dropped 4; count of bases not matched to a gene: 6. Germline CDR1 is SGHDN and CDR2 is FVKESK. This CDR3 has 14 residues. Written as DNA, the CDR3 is TGTGCCAGCAGCCCAACGGGAGGGGAGTACGAGCAGTACTTC. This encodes CASSPTGGEYEQYF.

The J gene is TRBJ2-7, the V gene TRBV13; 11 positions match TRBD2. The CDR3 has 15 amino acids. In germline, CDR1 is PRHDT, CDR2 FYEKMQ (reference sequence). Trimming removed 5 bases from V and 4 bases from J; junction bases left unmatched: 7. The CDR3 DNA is TGTGCCAGCAGCCCCAGTAGCGGGAGGGTTTACGAGCAGTACTTC. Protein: CASSPSSGRVYEQYF.

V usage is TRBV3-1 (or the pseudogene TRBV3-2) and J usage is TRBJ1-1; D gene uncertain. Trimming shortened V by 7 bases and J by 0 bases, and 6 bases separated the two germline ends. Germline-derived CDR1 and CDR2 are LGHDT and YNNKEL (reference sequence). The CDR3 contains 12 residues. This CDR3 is CASTSLNTEAFF. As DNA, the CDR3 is TGTGCCAGCACCTCCCTGAACACTGAAGCTTTCTTT.

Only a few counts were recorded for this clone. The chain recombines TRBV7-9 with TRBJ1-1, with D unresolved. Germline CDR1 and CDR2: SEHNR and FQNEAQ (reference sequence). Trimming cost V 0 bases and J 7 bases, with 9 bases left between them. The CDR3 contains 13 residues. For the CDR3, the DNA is TGTGCCAGCAGCTTAGCTCATGCGGATGAAGCTTTCTTT. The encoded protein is CASSLAHADEAFF. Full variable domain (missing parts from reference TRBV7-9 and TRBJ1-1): DTGVSQNPRHKITKRGQNVTFRCDPISEHNRLYWYRQTLGQGPEFLTYFQNEAQLEKSRLLSDRFSAERPKGSFSTLEIQRTEQGDSAMYLCASSLAHADEAFFGQGTRLTVV.

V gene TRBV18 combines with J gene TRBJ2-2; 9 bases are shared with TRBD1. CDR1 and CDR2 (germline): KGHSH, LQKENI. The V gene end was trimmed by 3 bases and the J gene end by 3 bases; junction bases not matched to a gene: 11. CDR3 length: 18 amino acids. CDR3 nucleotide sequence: TGTGCCAGCTCACCTTATGGGACCGGGACAGGGCACACCGGGGAGCTGTTTTTT. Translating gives CASSPYGTGTGHTGELFF.

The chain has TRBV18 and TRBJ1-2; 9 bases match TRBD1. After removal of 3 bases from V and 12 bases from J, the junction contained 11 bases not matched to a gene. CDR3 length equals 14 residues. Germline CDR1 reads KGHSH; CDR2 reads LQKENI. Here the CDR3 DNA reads TGTGCCAGCTCACCTGCTAACACCGGGACAGGGCACACCTTC. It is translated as CASSPANTGTGHTF.

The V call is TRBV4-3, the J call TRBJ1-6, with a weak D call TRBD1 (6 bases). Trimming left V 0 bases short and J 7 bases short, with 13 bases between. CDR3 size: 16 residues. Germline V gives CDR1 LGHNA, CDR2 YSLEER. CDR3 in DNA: TGCGCCAGCAGCCAAGAATACCCAGGGGAGAATTCACCCCTCCACTTT. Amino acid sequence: CASSQEYPGENSPLHF.

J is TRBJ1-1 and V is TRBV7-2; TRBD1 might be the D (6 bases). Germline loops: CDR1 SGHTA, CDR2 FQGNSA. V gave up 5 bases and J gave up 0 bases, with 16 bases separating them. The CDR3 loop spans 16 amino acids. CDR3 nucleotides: TGTGCCAGCAGCGAGCAGGGGCGTTCAATGAACACTGAAGCTTTCTTT. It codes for CASSEQGRSMNTEAFF.

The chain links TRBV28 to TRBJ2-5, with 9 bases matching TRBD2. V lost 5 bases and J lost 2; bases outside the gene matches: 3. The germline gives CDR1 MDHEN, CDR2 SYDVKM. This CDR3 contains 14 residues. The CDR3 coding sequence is TGTGCCAGCAGTGCGGGAGGGTATCAAGAGACCCAGTACTTC. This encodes CASSAGGYQETQYF.

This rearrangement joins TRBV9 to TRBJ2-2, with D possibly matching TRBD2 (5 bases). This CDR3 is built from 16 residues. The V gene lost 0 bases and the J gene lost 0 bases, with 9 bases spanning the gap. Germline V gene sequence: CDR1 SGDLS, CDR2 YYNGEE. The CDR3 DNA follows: TGTGCCAGCAGCGTAGCCGGACTTTCGAACACCGGGGAGCTGTTTTTT. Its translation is CASSVAGLSNTGELFF.

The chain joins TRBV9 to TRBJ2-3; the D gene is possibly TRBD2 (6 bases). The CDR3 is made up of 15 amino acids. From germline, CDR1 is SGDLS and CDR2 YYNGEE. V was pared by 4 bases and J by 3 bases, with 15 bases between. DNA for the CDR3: TGTGCCAGCAGCTACGCCGGGAGAGCAACAGATACGCAGTATTTT. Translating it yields CASSYAGRATDTQYF.

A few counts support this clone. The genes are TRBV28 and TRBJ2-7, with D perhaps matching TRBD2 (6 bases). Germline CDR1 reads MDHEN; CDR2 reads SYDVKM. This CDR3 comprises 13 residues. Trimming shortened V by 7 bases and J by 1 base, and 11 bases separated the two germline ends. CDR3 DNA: TGTGCCAGCATGGGGACTTATTCCTACGAGCAGTACTTC. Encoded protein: CASMGTYSYEQYF.

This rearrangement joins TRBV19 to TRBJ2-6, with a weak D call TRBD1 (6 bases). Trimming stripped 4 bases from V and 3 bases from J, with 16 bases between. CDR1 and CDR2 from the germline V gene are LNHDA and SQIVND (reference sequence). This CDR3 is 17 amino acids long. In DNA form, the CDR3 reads TGTGCCAGTAGTACCAGGGGAGTAGTTTTTGGGGCCAACGTCCTGACTTTC. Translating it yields CASSTRGVVFGANVLTF.

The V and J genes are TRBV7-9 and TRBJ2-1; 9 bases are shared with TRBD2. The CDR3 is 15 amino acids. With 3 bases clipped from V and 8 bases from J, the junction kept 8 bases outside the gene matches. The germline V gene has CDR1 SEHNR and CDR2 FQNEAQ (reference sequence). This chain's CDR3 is CASSLTVAGVHEQFF. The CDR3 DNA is TGTGCCAGCAGCTTGACGGTAGCGGGAGTCCATGAGCAGTTCTTC.

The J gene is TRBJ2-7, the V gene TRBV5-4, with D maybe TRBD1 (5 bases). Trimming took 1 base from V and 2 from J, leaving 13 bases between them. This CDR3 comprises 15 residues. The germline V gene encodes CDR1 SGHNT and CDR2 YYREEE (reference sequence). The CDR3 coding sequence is TGTGCCAGCAGCTTGCCGCAGGGTACGGCCTACGAGCAGTACTTC. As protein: CASSLPQGTAYEQYF.

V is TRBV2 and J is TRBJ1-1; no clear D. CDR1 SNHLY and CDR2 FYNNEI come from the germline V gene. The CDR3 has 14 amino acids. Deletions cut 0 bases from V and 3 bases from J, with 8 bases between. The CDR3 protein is CASSEALRDTEAFF. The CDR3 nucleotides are TGTGCCAGCAGTGAAGCGCTTCGGGACACTGAAGCTTTCTTT.

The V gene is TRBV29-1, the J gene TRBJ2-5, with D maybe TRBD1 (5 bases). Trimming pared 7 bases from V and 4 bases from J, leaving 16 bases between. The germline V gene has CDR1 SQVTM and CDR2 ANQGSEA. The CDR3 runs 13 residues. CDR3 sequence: CSARSRVPETQYF. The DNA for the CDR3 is TGCAGCGCCCGATCCAGGGTCCCAGAGACCCAGTACTTC.